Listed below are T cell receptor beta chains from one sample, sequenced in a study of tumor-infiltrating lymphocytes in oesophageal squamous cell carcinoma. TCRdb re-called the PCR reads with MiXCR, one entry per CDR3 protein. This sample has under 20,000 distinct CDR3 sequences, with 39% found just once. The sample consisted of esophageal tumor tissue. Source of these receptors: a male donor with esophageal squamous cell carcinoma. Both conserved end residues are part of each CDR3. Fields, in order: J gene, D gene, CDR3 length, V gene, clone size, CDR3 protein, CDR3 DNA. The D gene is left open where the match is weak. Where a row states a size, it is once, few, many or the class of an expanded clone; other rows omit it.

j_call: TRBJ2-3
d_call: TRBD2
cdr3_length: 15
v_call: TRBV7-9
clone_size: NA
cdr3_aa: CASSLRLAGQETQYF
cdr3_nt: TGTGCCAGCAGCTTAAGATTAGCGGGGCAAGAGACCCAGTATTTT

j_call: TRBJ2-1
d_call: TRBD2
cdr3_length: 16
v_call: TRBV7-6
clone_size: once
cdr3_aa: CASSLETGTREDEQFF
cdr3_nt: TGTGCCAGCAGCTTAGAGACGGGGACTAGAGAGGATGAGCAGTTCTTC

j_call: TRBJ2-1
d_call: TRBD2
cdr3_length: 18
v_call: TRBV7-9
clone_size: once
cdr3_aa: CASSFRASGRSSYNEQFF
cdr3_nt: TGTGCCAGCAGCTTTCGCGCGAGCGGGAGGAGCTCCTACAATGAGCAGTTCTTC

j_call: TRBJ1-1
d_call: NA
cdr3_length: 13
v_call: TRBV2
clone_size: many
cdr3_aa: CASSEWGHTEAFF
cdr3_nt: TGTGCCAGCAGTGAGTGGGGACACACTGAAGCTTTCTTT

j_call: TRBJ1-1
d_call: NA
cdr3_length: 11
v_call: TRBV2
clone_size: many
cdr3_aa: CARFKNTEAFF
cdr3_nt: TGTGCCAGGTTTAAGAACACTGAAGCTTTCTTT

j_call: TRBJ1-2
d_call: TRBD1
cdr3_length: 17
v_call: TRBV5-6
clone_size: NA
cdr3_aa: CASSFPPPTGDRYGYTF
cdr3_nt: TGTGCCAGCAGCTTTCCACCCCCGACAGGGGACCGATATGGCTACACCTTC

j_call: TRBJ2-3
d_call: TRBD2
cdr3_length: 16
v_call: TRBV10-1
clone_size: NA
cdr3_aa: CASDNLTSGSCDTQYF
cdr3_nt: TGCGCCAGCGATAATCTGACTAGCGGATCTTGCGATACGCAGTATTTT

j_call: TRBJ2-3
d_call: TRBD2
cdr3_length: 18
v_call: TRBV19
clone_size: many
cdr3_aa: CASSIALAGGKGTDTQYF
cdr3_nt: TGTGCCAGTAGTATAGCACTAGCGGGAGGAAAGGGCACAGATACGCAGTATTTT

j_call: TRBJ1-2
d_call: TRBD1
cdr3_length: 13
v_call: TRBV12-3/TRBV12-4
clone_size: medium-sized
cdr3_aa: CASSWTGSYGYTF
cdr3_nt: TGTGCCAGCAGTTGGACAGGGTCCTATGGCTACACCTTC

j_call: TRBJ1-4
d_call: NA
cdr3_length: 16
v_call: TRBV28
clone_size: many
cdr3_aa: CASSTPTRGGSEKLFF
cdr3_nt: TGTGCCAGCAGCACCCCCACTAGGGGAGGTAGTGAAAAACTGTTTTTT

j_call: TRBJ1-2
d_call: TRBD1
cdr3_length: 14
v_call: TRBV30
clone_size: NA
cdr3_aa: CAWASGTGLDGYTF
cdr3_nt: TGTGCCTGGGCCTCTGGGACAGGGTTAGATGGCTACACCTTC

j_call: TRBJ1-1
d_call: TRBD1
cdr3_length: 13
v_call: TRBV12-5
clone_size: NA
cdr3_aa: CASGLYRGTEAFF
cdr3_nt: TGTGCTAGTGGTTTGTACAGGGGTACTGAAGCTTTCTTT

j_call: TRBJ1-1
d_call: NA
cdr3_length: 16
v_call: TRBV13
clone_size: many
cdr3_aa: CASRISSGRVDTEAFF
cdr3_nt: TGTGCCAGCAGAATATCCTCGGGACGAGTAGACACTGAAGCTTTCTTT

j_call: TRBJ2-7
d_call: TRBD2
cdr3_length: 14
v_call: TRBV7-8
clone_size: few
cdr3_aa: CASSLVAGGLEQYF
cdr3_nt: TGTGCCAGCAGCTTAGTAGCGGGAGGGCTTGAGCAGTACTTC

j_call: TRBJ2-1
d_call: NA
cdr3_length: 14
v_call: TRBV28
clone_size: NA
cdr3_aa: CASSLAGASYEQFF
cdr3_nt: TGTGCCAGCAGTTTAGCGGGGGCCTCCTACGAGCAGTTCTTC

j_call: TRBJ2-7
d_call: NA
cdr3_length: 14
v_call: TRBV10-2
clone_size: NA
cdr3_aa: CASSEPAVNSPVHF
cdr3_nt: TGCGCCAGCAGTGAGCCAGCCGTGAATTCACCCGTCCACTTC

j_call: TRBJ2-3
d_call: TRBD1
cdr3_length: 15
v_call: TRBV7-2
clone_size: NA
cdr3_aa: CASSLVGRGLDTQYF
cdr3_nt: TGTGCCAGCAGCTTAGTGGGTAGGGGGCTAGATACGCAGTATTTT

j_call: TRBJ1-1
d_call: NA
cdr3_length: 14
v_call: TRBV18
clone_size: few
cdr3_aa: CASSPPTVHTEAFF
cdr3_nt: TGTGCCAGCTCACCACCCACCGTTCACACTGAAGCTTTCTTT

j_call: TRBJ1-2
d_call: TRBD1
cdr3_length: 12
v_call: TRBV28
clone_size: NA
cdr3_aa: CASNRGTRGYTF
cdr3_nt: TGTGCCAGCAACAGGGGGACGCGCGGCTACACCTTC

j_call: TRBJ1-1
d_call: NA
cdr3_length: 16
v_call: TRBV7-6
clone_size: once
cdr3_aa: CASTHSDGGRGTEACF
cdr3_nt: TGTGCCAGCACCCATAGCGACGGGGGGAGAGGCACTGAAGCTTGCTTT

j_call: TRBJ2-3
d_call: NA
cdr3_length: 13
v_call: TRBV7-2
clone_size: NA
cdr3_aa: CASSPYRDDTQYF
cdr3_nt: TGTGCCAGCAGCCCGTACAGGGACGATACGCAGTATTTT

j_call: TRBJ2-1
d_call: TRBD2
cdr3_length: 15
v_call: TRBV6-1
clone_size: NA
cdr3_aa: CASQRSGLAGHEQFF
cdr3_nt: TGTGCCAGCCAGCGCTCCGGACTAGCGGGCCATGAGCAGTTCTTC

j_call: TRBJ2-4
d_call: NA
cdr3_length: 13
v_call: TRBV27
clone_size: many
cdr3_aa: CASSWDGSNIQYF
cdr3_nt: TGTGCCAGCAGCTGGGACGGATCGAACATTCAGTACTTC

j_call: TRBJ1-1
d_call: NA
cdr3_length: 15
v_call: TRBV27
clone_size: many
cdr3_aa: CASSLSPIAATEAFF
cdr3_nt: TGTGCCAGCAGTTTATCCCCGATCGCGGCCACTGAAGCTTTCTTT

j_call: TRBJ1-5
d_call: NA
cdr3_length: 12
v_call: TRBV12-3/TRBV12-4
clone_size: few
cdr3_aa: CASSLGDQPQHF
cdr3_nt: TGTGCCAGCAGTTTAGGGGATCAGCCCCAGCATTTT

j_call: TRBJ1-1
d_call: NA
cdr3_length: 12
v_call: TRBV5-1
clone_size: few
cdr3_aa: CASSPGLTEAFF
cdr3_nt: TGCGCCAGCAGCCCCGGGCTGACTGAAGCTTTCTTT

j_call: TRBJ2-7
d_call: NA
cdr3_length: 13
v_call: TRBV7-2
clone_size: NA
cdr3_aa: CASSLSQGGEQYF
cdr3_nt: TGTGCCAGCAGCTTATCTCAGGGCGGAGAGCAGTACTTC

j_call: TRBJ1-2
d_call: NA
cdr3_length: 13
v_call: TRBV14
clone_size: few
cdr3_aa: CASSPNREYGYTF
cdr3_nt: TGTGCCAGCAGCCCGAACAGGGAGTATGGCTACACCTTC

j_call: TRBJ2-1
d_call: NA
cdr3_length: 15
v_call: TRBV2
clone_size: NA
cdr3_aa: CASSEDRGSYNEQFF
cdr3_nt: TGTGCCAGCAGTGAAGACCGGGGCTCCTACAATGAGCAGTTCTTC

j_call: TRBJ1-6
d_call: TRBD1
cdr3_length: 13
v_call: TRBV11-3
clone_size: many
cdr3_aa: CASAGGGNSPLHF
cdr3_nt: TGTGCCAGCGCAGGGGGAGGAAATTCACCCCTCCACTTT

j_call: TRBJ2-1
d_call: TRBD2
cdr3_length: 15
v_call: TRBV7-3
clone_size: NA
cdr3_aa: CASSPSGDTYNEQFF
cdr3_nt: TGTGCCAGCAGCCCCAGCGGGGATACCTACAATGAGCAGTTCTTC

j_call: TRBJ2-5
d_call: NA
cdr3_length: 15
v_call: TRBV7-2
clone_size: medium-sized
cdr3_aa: CASSTQGLNEETQYF
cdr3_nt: TGTGCCAGCAGTACCCAGGGTCTGAATGAAGAGACCCAGTACTTC

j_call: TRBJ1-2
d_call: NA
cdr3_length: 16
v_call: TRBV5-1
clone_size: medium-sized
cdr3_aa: CASSHVAGRLNYGYTF
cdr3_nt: TGCGCCAGCAGCCACGTAGCCGGACGGTTGAACTATGGCTACACCTTC

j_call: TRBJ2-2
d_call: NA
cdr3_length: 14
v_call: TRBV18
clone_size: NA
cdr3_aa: CASSPGTHTGELFF
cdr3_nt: TGTGCCAGCTCACCAGGGACCCATACCGGGGAGCTGTTTTTT

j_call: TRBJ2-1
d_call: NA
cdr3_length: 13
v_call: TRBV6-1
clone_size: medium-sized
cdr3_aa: CASSAYSVNEQFF
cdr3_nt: TGTGCCAGCAGTGCCTACTCGGTCAATGAGCAGTTCTTC

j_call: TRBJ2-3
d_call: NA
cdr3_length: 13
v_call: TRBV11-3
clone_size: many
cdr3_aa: CASSSGDTDTQYF
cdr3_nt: TGTGCCAGCAGCTCGGGGGACACAGATACGCAGTATTTT

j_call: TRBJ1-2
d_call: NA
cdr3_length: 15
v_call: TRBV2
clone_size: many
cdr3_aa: CASSPDRRSNYGYTF
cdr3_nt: TGTGCCAGCAGTCCTGACAGGAGAAGTAACTATGGCTACACCTTC

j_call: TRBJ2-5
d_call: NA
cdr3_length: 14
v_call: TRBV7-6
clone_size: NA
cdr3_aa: CASSFAGAGETQYF
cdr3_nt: TGTGCCAGCAGCTTTGCAGGGGCTGGAGAGACCCAGTACTTC

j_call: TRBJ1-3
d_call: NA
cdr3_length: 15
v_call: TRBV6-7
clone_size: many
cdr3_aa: CASSYRGAGGNTIYF
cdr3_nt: TGTGCCAGCAGTTACCGGGGGGCGGGTGGAAACACCATATATTTT

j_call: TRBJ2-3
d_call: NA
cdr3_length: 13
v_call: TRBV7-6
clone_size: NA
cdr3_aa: CASSARQADTQYF
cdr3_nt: TGTGCCAGCAGCGCGCGGCAAGCGGATACGCAGTATTTT